This T cell receptor beta chain stems from a study of beta chain features in type 1 diabetes. Whole-study findings and limits: All four CD4+ subsets of Type 1 diabetes patients contained TCRB CDR3s that were moderately but significantly shorter.

Germline-derived CDR1 and CDR2 are LNHDA and SQIVND (reference sequence). The CDR3 has 17 amino acids. V dropped 9 bases and J dropped 5; count of bases not matched to a gene: 18. This clone has only a few counts. Its specificity is unknown. The isolated RNA, all of it, was reverse transcribed, so expressed TCRB transcripts were what got sequenced. Libraries were prepared by immunoSEQ multiplex PCR; TCRdb keeps only in-frame clonotypes and omits some of them. The sample consists of under 400,000 clones, roughly 13% of them appearing once. This TCR was sampled from a young woman with type 1 diabetes. Sequenced sample: naive CD4+ T cells from blood. J is TRBJ2-1 and V is TRBV19; 8 bases align to TRBD2. The CDR3 DNA follows: TGTGCCAGCAAACGAAGACTAGCGCCCGCAGGCAACAATGAGCAGTTCTTC. Translated: CASKRRLAPAGNNEQFF.